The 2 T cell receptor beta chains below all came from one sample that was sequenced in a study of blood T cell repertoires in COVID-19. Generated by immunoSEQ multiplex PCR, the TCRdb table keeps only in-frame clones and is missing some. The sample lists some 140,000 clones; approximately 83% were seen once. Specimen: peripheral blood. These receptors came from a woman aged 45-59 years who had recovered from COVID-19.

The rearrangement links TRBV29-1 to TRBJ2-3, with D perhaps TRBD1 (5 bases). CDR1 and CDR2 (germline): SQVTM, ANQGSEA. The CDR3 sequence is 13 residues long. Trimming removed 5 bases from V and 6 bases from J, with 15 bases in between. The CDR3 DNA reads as TGCAGCGTTAGTCAGGGTTTTGGGGATACGCAGTATTTT. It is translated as CSVSQGFGDTQYF.

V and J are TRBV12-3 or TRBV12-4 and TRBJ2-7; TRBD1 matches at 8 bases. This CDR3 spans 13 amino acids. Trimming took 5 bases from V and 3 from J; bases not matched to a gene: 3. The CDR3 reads CASSPGTGYEQYF. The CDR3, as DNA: TGTGCCAGCAGTCCCGGGACAGGCTACGAGCAGTACTTC.